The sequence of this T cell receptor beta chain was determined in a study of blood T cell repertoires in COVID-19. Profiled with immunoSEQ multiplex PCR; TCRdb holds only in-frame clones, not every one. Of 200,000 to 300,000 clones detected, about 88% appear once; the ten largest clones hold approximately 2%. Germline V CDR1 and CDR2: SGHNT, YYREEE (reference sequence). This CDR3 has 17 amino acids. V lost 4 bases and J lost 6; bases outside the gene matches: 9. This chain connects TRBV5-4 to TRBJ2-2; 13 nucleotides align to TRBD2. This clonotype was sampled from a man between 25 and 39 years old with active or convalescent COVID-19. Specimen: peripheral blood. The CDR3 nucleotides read TGTGCCAGCAGCCCCACTAGCGGGGGGGCCCGTTCCGGGGAGCTGTTTTTT. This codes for CASSPTSGGARSGELFF.